The sequence of this T cell receptor beta chain was determined in a study of blood T cell repertoires in COVID-19. From germline, CDR1 is SNHLY and CDR2 FYNNEI. V lost 4 bases and J 4 bases, leaving 20 bases between the germline ends. The CDR3 has 17 amino acids. The assay was immunoSEQ multiplex PCR, and TCRdb's table has in-frame clones only and misses some. Among 400,000 to 550,000 clones, roughly nine tenths were seen once, and the ten largest hold under 2.5%. The source material was PBMCs or T cells enriched from blood (not recorded which). The sequence derives from a young woman with acute COVID-19. J is TRBJ2-1 and V is TRBV2; D is perhaps TRBD1 (6 bases). The CDR3 region is CASSGQAGTKRYNEQFF. The CDR3, as DNA: TGTGCCAGCAGTGGCCAAGCCGGGACAAAAAGATACAATGAGCAGTTCTTC.